This T cell receptor (beta chain) is from a study of Graves' ophthalmopathy and Graves' hyperthyroidism. Scientists amplified the TCR beta CDR3 regions from RNA transcripts. In the first round, RT-PCR was carried out with HTBI primers, and a multiplex PCR formed the second round. TCRdb fed the multiplex PCR reads into MiXCR, producing one record per CDR3 protein. This sample has some 360,000 distinct CDR3 sequences, with about 18% found just once. This clonotype appeared once. As yet, its antigen is unknown. Study observations and caveats: Classification of ophthalmopathy versus stable hyperthyroidism by a 13-signature model yielded about 88% sensitivity and just over 80% specificity.

Trimming removed 10 bases at V and 2 bases at J, with 11 bases between. The germline V gene encodes CDR1 KGHDR and CDR2 SFDVKD. The CDR3 totals 12 residues. Source material: peripheral blood. V is TRBV24-1 and J is TRBJ2-7; the D is unclear. This TCR was recovered from an adult woman with stable Graves' hyperthyroidism. CDR3 protein: CATLLDPYEQYF. The CDR3 region has the DNA TGTGCCACGTTACTGGATCCCTACGAGCAGTACTTC.